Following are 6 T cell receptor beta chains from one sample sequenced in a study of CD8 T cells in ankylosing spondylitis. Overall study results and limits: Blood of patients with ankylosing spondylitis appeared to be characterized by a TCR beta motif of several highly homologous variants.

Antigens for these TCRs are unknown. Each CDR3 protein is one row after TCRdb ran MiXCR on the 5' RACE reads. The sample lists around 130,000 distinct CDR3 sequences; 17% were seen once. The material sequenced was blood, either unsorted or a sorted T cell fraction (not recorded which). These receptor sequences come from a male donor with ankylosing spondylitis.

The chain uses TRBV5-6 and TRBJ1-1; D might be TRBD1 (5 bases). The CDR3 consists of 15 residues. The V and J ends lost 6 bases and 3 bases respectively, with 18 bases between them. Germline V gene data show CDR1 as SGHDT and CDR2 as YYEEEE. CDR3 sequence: CASKDRGIWDTEAFF. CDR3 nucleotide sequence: TGTGCCAGCAAGGACCGGGGGATTTGGGACACTGAAGCTTTCTTT.

CDR3 DNA sequence: TGTGCCAGCAGTTTACGGGAAGCGTGCAATGAGCAGTTCTTC. Translation: CASSLREACNEQFF. The chain has TRBV6-5 and TRBJ2-1, with D perhaps matching TRBD2 (5 bases). The CDR3 covers 14 residues. Germline V gene lookup returns CDR1 MNHEY and CDR2 SVGAGI. V was trimmed by 4 bases and J by 6 bases, leaving 13 bases between them.

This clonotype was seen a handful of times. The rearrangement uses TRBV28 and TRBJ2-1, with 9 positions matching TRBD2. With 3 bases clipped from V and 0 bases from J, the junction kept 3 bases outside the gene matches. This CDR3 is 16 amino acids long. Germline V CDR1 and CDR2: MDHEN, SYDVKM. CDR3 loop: CASSFWREGSYNEQFF. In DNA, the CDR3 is TGTGCCAGCAGTTTTTGGCGGGAGGGCTCCTACAATGAGCAGTTCTTC.

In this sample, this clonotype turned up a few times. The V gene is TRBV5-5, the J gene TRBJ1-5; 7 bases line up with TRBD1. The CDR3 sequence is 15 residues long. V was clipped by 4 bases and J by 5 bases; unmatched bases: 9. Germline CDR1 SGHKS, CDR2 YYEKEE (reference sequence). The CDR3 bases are TGTGCCAGCAGCCCTACCGGGACAGAGTATCAGCCCCAGCATTTT. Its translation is CASSPTGTEYQPQHF.

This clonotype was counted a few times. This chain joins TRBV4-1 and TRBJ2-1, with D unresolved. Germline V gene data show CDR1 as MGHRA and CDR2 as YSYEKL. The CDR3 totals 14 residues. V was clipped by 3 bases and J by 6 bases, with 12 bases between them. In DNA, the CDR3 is TGCGCCAGCAGCCACGCTAAGGCGACCAATGAGCAGTTCTTC. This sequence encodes CASSHAKATNEQFF.

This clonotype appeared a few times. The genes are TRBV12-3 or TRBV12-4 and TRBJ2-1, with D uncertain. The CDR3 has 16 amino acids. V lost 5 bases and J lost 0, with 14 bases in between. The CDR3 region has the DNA TGTGCCAGCAGTGACCGCGGCCCCAGCTCCTACAATGAGCAGTTCTTC. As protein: CASSDRGPSSYNEQFF.